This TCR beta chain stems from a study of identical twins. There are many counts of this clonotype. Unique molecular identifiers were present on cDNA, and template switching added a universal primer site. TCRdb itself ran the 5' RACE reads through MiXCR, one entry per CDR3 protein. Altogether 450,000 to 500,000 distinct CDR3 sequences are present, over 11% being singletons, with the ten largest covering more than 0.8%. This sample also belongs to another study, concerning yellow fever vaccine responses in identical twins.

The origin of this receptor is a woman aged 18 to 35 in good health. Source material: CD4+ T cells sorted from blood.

For the CDR3, the DNA is TGCGCCAGCAGCTTGAGACAGGGGGGCACTGAAGCTTTCTTT. This translates into CASSLRQGGTEAFF. The chain links TRBV5-1 to TRBJ1-1; 9 positions agree with TRBD1. CDR3 length equals 14 residues. Trimming at V came to 1 base and at J to 4 bases, leaving 2 bases not matched to a gene. CDR1 and CDR2 (germline): SGHRS, YFSETQ. The entire variable domain, with the rest obtained from reference TRBV5-1 and TRBJ1-1, is as follows: KAGVTQTPRYLIKTRGQQVTLSCSPISGHRSVSWYQQTPGQGLQFLFEYFSETQRNKGNFPGRFSGRQFSNSRSEMNVSTLELGDSALYLCASSLRQGGTEAFFGQGTRLTVV.